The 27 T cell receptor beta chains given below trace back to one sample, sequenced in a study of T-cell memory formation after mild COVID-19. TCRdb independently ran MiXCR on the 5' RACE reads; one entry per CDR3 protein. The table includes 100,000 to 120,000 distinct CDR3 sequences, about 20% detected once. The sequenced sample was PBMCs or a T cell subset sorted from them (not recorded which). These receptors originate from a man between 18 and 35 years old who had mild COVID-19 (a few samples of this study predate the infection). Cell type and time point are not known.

As DNA, the CDR3 is TGTGCCAGCAGGCAACAGGGGAATTATCTGGGCTACACCTTC. It specifies CASRQQGNYLGYTF. The V call is TRBV6-2 or TRBV6-3, the J call TRBJ1-2; TRBD1 matches 7 bases. Trimming removed 6 bases from V and 8 bases from J; junction bases left unmatched: 12. CDR1 and CDR2 (germline): MNHEY, SVGEGT. The CDR3 contains 14 residues.

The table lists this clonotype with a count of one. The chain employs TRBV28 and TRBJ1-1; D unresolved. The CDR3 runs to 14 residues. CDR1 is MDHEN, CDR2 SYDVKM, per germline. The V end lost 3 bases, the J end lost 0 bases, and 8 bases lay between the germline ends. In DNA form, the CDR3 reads TGTGCCAGCAGTTTTGGGATGGTGAACACTGAAGCTTTCTTT. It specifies CASSFGMVNTEAFF.

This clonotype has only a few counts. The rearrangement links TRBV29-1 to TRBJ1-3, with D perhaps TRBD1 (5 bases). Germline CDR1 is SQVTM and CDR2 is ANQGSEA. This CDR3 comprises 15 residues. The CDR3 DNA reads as TGCAGTGCTTCAATTCCAGGGCTCTCTGGAAACACCATATATTTT. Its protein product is CSASIPGLSGNTIYF.

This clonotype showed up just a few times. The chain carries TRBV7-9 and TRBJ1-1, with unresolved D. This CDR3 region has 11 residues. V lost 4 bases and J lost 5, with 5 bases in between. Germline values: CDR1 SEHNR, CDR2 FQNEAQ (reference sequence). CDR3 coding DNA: TGTGCCAGCAGCTCGACTACTGAAGCTTTCTTT. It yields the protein CASSSTTEAFF.

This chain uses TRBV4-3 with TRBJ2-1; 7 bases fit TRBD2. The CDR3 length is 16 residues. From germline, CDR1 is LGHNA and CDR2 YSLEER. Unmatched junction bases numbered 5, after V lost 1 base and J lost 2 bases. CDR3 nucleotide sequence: TGCGCCAGCAGCCAAGGGGGGGGTGTAACCTACAATGAGCAGTTCTTC. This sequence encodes CASSQGGGVTYNEQFF.

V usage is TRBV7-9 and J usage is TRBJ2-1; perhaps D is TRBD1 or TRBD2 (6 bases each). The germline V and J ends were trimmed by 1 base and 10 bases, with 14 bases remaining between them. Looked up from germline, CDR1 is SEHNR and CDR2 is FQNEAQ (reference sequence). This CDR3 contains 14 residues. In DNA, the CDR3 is TGTGCCAGCAGCTTAGTTGGGGGGCTCTCGGAGCAGTTCTTC. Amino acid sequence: CASSLVGGLSEQFF. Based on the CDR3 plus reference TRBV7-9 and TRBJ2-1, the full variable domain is DTGVSQNPRHKITKRGQNVTFRCDPISEHNRLYWYRQTLGQGPEFLTYFQNEAQLEKSRLLSDRFSAERPKGSFSTLEIQRTEQGDSAMYLCASSLVGGLSEQFFGPGTRLTVL.

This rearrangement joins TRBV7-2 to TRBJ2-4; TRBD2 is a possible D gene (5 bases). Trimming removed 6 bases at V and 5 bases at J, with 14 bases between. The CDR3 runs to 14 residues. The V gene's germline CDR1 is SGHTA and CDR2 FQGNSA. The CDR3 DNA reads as TGTGCCAGCAGAAGCCCTTCCGGGGAAAACATTCAGTACTTC. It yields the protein CASRSPSGENIQYF.

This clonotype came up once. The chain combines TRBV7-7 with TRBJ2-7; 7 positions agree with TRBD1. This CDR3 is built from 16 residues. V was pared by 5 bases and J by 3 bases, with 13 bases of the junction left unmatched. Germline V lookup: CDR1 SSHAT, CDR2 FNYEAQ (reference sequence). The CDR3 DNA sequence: TGTGCCAGCAGCCCAGCCCCGGGACAGCAATACTACGAGCAGTACTTC. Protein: CASSPAPGQQYYEQYF.

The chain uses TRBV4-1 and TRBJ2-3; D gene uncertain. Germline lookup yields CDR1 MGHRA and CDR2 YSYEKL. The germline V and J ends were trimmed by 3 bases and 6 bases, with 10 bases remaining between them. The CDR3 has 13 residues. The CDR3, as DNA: TGCGCCAGCAGCCATGCCCTTGGGGATACGCAGTATTTT. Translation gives CASSHALGDTQYF.

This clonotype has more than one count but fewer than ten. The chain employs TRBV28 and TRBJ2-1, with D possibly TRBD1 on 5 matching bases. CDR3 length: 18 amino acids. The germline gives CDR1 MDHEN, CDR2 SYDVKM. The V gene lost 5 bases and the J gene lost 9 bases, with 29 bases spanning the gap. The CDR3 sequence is CASSPSQGVPGSWGEQFF. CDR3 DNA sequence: TGTGCCAGCAGTCCCTCTCAAGGCGTCCCAGGGTCCTGGGGTGAGCAGTTCTTC.

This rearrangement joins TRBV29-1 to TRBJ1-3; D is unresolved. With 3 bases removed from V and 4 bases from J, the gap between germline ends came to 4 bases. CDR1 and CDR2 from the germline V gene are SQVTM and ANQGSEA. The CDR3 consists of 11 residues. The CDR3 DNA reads TGCAGCGTTGACGGGGGAAACACCATATATTTT. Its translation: CSVDGGNTIYF.

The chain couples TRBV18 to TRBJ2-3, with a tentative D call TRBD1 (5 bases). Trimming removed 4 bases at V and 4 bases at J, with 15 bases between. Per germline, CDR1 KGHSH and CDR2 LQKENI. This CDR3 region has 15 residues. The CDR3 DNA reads TGTGCCAGCTCACTGACAGCCATCTACCCAGATACGCAGTATTTT. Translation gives CASSLTAIYPDTQYF.

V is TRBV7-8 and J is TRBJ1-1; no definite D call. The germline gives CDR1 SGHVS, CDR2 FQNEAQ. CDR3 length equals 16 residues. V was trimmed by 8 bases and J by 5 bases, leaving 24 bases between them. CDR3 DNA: TGTGCCAGCGGGATCGGACGAGACCCTTGGGGAACTGAAGCTTTCTTT. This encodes CASGIGRDPWGTEAFF.

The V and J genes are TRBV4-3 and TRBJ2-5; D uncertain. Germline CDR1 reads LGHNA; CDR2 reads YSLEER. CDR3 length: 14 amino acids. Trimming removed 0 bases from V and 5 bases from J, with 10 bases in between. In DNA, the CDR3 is TGCGCCAGCAGCCAAGAGGCCCGGACGGAGACCCAGTACTTC. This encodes CASSQEARTETQYF.

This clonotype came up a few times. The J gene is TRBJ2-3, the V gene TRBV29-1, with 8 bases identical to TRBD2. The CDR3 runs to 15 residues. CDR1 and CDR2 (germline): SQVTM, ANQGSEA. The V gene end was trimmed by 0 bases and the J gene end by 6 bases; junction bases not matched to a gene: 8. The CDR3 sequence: CSVEDQRGYGDTQYF. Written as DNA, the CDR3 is TGCAGCGTTGAAGATCAGCGGGGGTACGGGGATACGCAGTATTTT.

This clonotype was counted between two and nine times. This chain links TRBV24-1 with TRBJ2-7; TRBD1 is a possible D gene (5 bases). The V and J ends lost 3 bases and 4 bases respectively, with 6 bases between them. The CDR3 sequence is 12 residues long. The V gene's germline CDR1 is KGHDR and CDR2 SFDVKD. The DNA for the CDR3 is TGTGCCACCAGTGATCGACAGTACGAGCAGTACTTC. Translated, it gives CATSDRQYEQYF.

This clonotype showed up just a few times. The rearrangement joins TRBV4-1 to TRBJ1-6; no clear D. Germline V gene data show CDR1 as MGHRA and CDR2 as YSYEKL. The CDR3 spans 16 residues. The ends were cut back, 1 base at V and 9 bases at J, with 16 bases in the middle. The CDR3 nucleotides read TGCGCCAGCAGCCAAGTCTTGTCCAGCGGGAGTTCACCCCTCCACTTT. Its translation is CASSQVLSSGSSPLHF.

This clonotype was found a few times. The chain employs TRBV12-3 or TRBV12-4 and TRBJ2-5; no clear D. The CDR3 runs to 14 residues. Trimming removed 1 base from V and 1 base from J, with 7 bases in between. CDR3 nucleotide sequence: TGTGCCAGCAGTTTAGACAGCTCCCAAGAGACCCAGTACTTC. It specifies CASSLDSSQETQYF.

Written as DNA, the CDR3 is TGTGCCAGCAGTTCGACAGGGACCCACGAGCAGTACGTC. Translated, it gives CASSSTGTHEQYV. The rearrangement joins TRBV6-2 or TRBV6-3 to TRBJ2-7, with 7 bases lining up with TRBD1. Trimming at V came to 4 bases and at J to 5 bases, leaving 5 bases not matched to a gene. The CDR3 extends over 13 amino acids. Germline-derived CDR1 and CDR2 are MNHEY and SVGEGT.

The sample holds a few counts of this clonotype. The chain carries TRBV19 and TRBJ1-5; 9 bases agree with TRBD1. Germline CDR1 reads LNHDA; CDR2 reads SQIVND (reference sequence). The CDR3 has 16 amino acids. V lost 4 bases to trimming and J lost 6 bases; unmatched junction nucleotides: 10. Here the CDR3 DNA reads TGTGCCAGTAGTACACCCGCACAGGGGGCAGGTCAGCCCCAGCATTTT. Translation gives CASSTPAQGAGQPQHF.

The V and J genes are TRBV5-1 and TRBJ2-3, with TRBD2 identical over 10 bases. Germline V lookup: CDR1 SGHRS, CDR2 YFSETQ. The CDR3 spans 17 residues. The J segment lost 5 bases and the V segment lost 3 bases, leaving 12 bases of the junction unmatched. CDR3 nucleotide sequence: TGCGCCAGCAGCTCCTTTCTTAGCGGGGGGACGAGAGATACGCAGTATTTT. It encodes CASSSFLSGGTRDTQYF.

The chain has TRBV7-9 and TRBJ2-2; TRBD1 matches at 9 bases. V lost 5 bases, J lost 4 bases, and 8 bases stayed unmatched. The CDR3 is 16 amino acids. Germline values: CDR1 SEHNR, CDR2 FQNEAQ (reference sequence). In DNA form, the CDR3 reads TGTGCCAGCAGCCGATCTGGGACAGGGCCCACCGGGGAGCTGTTTTTT. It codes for CASSRSGTGPTGELFF.

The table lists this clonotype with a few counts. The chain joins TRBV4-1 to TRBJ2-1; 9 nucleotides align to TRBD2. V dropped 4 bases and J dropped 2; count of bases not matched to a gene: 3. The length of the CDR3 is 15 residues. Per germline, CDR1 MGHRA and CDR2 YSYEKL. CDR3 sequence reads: CASSLGLATYNEQFF. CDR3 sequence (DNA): TGCGCCAGCAGCCTCGGACTAGCGACCTACAATGAGCAGTTCTTC.

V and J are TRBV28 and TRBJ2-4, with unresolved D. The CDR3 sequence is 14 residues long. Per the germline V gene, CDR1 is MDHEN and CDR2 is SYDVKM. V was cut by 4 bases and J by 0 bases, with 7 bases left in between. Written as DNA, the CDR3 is TGTGCCAGCAGTTCCCTGTTAGCCAAAAACATTCAGTACTTC. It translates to CASSSLLAKNIQYF.

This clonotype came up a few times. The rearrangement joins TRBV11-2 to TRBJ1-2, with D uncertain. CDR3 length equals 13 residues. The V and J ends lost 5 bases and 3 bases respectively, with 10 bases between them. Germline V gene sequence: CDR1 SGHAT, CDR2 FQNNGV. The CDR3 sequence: CASSPPEDYGYTF. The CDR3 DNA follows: TGTGCCAGCAGCCCCCCGGAGGACTATGGCTACACCTTC.

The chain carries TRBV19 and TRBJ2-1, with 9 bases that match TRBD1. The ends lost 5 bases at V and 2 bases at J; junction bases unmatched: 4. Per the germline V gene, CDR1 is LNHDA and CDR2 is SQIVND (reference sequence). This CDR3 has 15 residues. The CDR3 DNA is TGTGCCAGTAGTGTGGGACAGGGTCCCTACAATGAGCAGTTCTTC. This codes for CASSVGQGPYNEQFF.

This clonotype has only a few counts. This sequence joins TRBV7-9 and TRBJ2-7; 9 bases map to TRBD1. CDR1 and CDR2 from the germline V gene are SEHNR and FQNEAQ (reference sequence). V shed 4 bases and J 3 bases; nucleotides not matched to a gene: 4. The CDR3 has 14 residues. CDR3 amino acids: CASSWDREDYEQYF. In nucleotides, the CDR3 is TGTGCCAGCAGCTGGGACAGGGAAGACTACGAGCAGTACTTC.